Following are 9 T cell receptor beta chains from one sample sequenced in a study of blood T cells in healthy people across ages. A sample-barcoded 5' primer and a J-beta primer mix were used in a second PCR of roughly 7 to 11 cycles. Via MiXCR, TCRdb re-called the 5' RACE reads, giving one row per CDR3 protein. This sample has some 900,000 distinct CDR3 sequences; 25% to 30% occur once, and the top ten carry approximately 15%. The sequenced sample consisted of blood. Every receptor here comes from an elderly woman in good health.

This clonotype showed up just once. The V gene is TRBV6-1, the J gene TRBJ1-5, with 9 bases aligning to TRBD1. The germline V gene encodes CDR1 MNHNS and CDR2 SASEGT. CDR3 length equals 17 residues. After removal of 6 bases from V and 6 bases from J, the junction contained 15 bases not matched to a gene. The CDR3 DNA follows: TGTGCCAGCAGCCGGGGACAGGGACGAAATCGGGGTCAGCCCCAGCATTTT. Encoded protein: CASSRGQGRNRGQPQHF.

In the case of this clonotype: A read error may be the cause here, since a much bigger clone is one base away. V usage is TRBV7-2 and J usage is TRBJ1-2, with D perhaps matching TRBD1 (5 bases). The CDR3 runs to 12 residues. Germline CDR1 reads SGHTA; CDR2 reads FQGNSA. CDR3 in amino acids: CARSSRQYGYTF. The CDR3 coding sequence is TGTGCCCGCAGCTCTAGACAGTATGGCTACACCTTC. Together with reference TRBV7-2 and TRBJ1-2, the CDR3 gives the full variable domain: GAGVSQSPSNKVTEKGKDVELRCDPISGHTALYWYRQSLGQGLEFLIYFQGNSAPDKSGLPSDRFSAERTGGSVSTLTIQRTQQEDSAVYLCARSSRQYGYTFGSGTRLTVV.

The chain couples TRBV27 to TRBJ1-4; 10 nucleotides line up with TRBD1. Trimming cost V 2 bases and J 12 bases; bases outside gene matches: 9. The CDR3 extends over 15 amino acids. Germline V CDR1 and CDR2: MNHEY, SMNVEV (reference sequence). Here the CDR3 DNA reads TGTGCCAGCAGTTTACAGGGACAGGGGAGGGCGGAACTGTTTTTT. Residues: CASSLQGQGRAELFF. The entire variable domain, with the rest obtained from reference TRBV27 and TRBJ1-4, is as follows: EAQVTQNPRYLITVTGKKLTVTCSQNMNHEYMSWYRQDPGLGLRQIYYSMNVEVTDKGDVPEGYKVSRKEKRNFPLILESPSPNQTSLYFCASSLQGQGRAELFFGSGTQLSVL.

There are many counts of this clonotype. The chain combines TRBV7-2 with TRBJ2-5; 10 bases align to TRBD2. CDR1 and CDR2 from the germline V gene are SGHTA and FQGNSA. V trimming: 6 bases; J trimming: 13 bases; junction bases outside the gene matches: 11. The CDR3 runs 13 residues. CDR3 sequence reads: CASSRERGGLLYF. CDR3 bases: TGTGCCAGCAGTCGAGAGCGGGGGGGCTTACTGTACTTC.

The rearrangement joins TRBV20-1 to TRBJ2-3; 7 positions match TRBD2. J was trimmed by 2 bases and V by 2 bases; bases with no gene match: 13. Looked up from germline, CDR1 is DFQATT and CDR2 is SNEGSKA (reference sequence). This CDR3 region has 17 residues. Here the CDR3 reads CSARPYPASGFTDTQYF. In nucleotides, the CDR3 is TGCAGTGCTAGACCTTACCCGGCTAGCGGATTCACAGATACGCAGTATTTT.

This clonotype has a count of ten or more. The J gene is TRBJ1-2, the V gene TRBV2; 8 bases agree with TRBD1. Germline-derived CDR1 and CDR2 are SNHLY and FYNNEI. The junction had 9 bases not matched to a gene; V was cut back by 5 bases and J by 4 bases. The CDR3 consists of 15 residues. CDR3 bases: TGTGCCAGCAGTCACGCCGGACAGGGTCTCTATGGCTACACCTTC. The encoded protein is CASSHAGQGLYGYTF.

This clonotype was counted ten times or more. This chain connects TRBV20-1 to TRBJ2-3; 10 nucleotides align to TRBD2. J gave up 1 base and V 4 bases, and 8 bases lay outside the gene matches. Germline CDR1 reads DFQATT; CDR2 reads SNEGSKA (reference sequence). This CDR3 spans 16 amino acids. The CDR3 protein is CSAIRASGGGTDTQYF. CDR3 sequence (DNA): TGCAGTGCTATAAGGGCTAGCGGGGGAGGCACAGATACGCAGTATTTT.

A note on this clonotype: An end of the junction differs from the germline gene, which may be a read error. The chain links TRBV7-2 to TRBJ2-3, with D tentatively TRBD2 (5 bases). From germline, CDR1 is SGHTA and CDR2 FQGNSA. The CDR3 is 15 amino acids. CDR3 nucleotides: TGTGCCAGCAGCTTAGGTCGGGGAACCACGGATATGCAGTATTTT. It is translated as CASSLGRGTTDMQYF.

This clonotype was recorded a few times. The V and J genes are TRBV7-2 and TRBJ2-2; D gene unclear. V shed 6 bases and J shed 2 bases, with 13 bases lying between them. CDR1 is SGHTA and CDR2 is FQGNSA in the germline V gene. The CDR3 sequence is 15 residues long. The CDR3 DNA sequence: TGTGCCAGCAGTACAAGGAACGGAAACACCGGGGAGCTGTTTTTT. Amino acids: CASSTRNGNTGELFF.